This entry lists 20 T cell receptor beta chains sequenced from one sample in a study of OX40 agonist ivuxolimab in advanced cancers. Clones were sequenced by immunoSEQ multiplex PCR, and TCRdb holds only the in-frame ones, with some missing. The table includes under 20,000 clones, approximately 90% detected once. The source was CD4+ or CD8+ T cells sorted from blood, collected in a trial of the OX40 agonist ivuxolimab. The receptors stem from an adult with an advanced solid tumor such as melanoma, head and neck, liver or kidney cancer.

The chain is built from TRBV6-5 and TRBJ2-1; 9 nucleotides match TRBD1. V shed 6 bases and J 9 bases; nucleotides not matched to a gene: 12. This CDR3 has 15 residues. Germline V gives CDR1 MNHEY, CDR2 SVGAGI. Here the CDR3 reads CASSPRDRAIGEQFF. CDR3 bases: TGTGCCAGCAGCCCTCGGGACAGGGCCATCGGTGAGCAGTTCTTC.

V usage is TRBV28 and J usage is TRBJ2-1, with D possibly matching TRBD2 (5 bases). The germline V and J ends were trimmed by 5 bases and 4 bases, with 18 bases remaining between them. This CDR3 is built from 16 residues. Germline CDR1 reads MDHEN; CDR2 reads SYDVKM. The CDR3 here is CASSQDGLRTYNEQFF. In nucleotides, the CDR3 is TGTGCCAGCAGTCAGGACGGACTTAGGACTTACAATGAGCAGTTCTTC.

CDR3 in amino acids: CASSTLPNTEAFF. CDR3 nucleotide sequence: TGTGCCAGTAGTACATTACCGAACACTGAAGCTTTCTTT. This sequence joins TRBV19 and TRBJ1-1; D remains ambiguous. V shed 4 bases and J shed 1 base, with 7 bases lying between them. The germline CDR1 and CDR2 sequences are LNHDA and SQIVND (reference sequence). The CDR3 sequence is 13 residues long.

This rearrangement joins TRBV6-6 to TRBJ2-7; 11 nucleotides line up with TRBD2. The CDR3 has 15 amino acids. CDR1 and CDR2 (germline): MNHNY, SVGAGI (reference sequence). The ends lost 2 bases at V and 2 bases at J; junction bases unmatched: 2. CDR3 loop: CASSYKGLAAYEQYF. The CDR3 DNA is TGTGCCAGCAGTTACAAGGGACTAGCGGCCTACGAGCAGTACTTC.

V usage is TRBV19 and J usage is TRBJ2-1; 7 bases fit TRBD2. J lost 1 base, V lost 4 bases, and 10 bases had no gene match. CDR3 length: 17 residues. Germline CDR1 and CDR2: LNHDA and SQIVND (reference sequence). CDR3 residues: CASSTYFGRESYNEQFF. For the CDR3, the DNA is TGTGCCAGTAGTACCTACTTCGGGCGGGAGTCCTACAATGAGCAGTTCTTC.

This chain uses TRBV27 with TRBJ2-1, with TRBD1 identical over 10 bases. The CDR3 length is 17 residues. The germline CDR1 and CDR2 sequences are MNHEY and SMNVEV (reference sequence). Trimming removed 1 base from V and 7 bases from J; junction bases left unmatched: 10. The CDR3 spells CASSLLDRDRGHNEQFF. The CDR3 DNA is TGTGCCAGCAGTTTATTGGACCGGGACAGGGGACATAATGAGCAGTTCTTC.

This chain joins TRBV4-1 and TRBJ2-7; D uncertain. The CDR3 is 14 amino acids. Between the trimmed V and J ends, which lost 1 base and 0 bases, there was a span of 7 bases. The germline CDR1 and CDR2 sequences are MGHRA and YSYEKL. DNA for the CDR3: TGCGCCAGCAGCCAAGCTTACCGCTCCTACGAGCAGTACTTC. Translating it yields CASSQAYRSYEQYF.

The chain is built from TRBV6-5 and TRBJ1-2; D remains unclear. This CDR3 has 13 amino acids. Per the germline V gene, CDR1 is MNHEY and CDR2 is SVGAGI. The germline V and J ends were trimmed by 7 bases and 8 bases, with 17 bases remaining between them. The CDR3 spells CASTLDLRGGYTF. CDR3 coding DNA: TGTGCCAGCACCCTTGATCTACGTGGAGGCTACACCTTC.

This chain uses TRBV5-1 with TRBJ1-4; D not certain. From germline, CDR1 is SGHRS and CDR2 YFSETQ. The CDR3 contains 15 residues. The V end was cut by 4 bases, the J end by 5 bases, with 15 bases between. The CDR3 here is CASSPDGYLNEKLFF. The CDR3 bases are TGCGCCAGCAGCCCAGACGGATACCTGAATGAAAAACTGTTTTTT.

The chain links TRBV28 to TRBJ2-7; D assignment may be TRBD1 or TRBD2 (5 bases each). V gave up 6 bases and J gave up 2 bases, with 11 bases separating them. Germline CDR1 and CDR2: MDHEN and SYDVKM. This CDR3 region has 13 residues. The CDR3 DNA reads TGTGCCAGCAGGGGGGAAAGGCCCTACGAGCAGTACTTC. The encoded protein is CASRGERPYEQYF. The whole variable domain, filled in from reference TRBV28 and TRBJ2-7, reads DVKVTQSSRYLVKRTGEKVFLECVQDMDHENMFWYRQDPGLGLRLIYFSYDVKMKEKGDIPEGYSVSREKKERFSLILESASTNQTSMYLCASRGERPYEQYFGPGTRLTVT.

CDR3 coding DNA: TGTGCCAGCAGCCAGACAGGACCCAATCAGCCCCAGCATTTT. Its translation is CASSQTGPNQPQHF. V gene TRBV7-9 combines with J gene TRBJ1-5, with a weak D call TRBD1 (6 bases). Germline CDR1 and CDR2: SEHNR and FQNEAQ (reference sequence). The CDR3 is 14 residues long. Trimming pared 5 bases from V and 3 bases from J, leaving 11 bases between.

The chain combines TRBV7-8 with TRBJ1-5; 7 bases agree with TRBD1. Germline V gives CDR1 SGHVS, CDR2 FQNEAQ. J gave up 1 base and V 1 base, and 1 base lay outside the gene matches. The CDR3 sequence is 15 residues long. CDR3 sequence (DNA): TGTGCCAGCAGCTTAGAGGGGGCCAGCAATCAGCCCCAGCATTTT. It codes for CASSLEGASNQPQHF.

This clone was seen more than once but under ten times. For the CDR3, the DNA is TGTGCCAGCAGCGTGGGGGTAGCGGGAGCCTCCTACGAGCAGTACTTC. This sequence encodes CASSVGVAGASYEQYF. The rearrangement links TRBV27 to TRBJ2-7, with 9 bases that match TRBD2. Germline V gene lookup returns CDR1 MNHEY and CDR2 SMNVEV (reference sequence). The J segment lost 0 bases and the V segment lost 6 bases, leaving 9 bases of the junction unmatched. The CDR3 extends over 16 amino acids.

The chain joins TRBV28 to TRBJ2-1, with D uncertain. Between the trimmed V and J ends, which lost 3 bases and 6 bases, there was a span of 6 bases. The CDR3 contains 12 residues. Germline values: CDR1 MDHEN, CDR2 SYDVKM. The CDR3 bases are TGTGCCAGCAGTTTGGTGTCCAATGAGCAGTTCTTC. This gives the protein CASSLVSNEQFF.

The chain combines TRBV30 with TRBJ1-1, with no clear D. Trimming cost V 0 bases and J 1 base, with 9 bases left between them. The germline V gene encodes CDR1 GTSNPN and CDR2 SVGIG (reference sequence). The CDR3 runs 14 residues. DNA for the CDR3: TGTGCCTGGAGTGTACCTCCGGGGAACACTGAAGCTTTCTTT. Translated, it gives CAWSVPPGNTEAFF.

The chain recombines TRBV28 with TRBJ2-7; TRBD1 matches 7 bases. The germline V gene encodes CDR1 MDHEN and CDR2 SYDVKM. The CDR3 consists of 15 residues. After removal of 4 bases from V and 5 bases from J, the junction contained 11 bases not matched to a gene. The CDR3 spells CASSSPGTAADEQYF. CDR3 bases: TGTGCCAGCAGTTCTCCCGGGACAGCAGCCGACGAGCAGTACTTC.

This chain joins TRBV27 and TRBJ1-1, with D possibly TRBD1 on 5 matching bases. Trimming pared 6 bases from V and 1 base from J, leaving 9 bases between. Per the germline V gene, CDR1 is MNHEY and CDR2 is SMNVEV (reference sequence). This CDR3 comprises 13 residues. In DNA, the CDR3 is TGTGCCAGCAGCTACGGGGGGAACACTGAAGCTTTCTTT. The encoded protein is CASSYGGNTEAFF.

This clone is a singleton in its sample. The chain carries TRBV30 and TRBJ2-1; D not certain. The CDR3 covers 14 residues. The germline V gene encodes CDR1 GTSNPN and CDR2 SVGIG (reference sequence). V lost 4 bases and J 1 base, leaving 11 bases between the germline ends. Here the CDR3 reads CAWTGVMSYNEQFF. The CDR3 nucleotides are TGTGCCTGGACGGGTGTCATGTCCTACAATGAGCAGTTCTTC.

This chain joins TRBV27 and TRBJ1-2, with a tentative D call TRBD1 (6 bases). Trimming removed 8 bases from V and 0 bases from J, with 25 bases in between. The CDR3 loop spans 18 amino acids. CDR1 is MNHEY and CDR2 is SMNVEV in the germline V gene (reference sequence). CDR3 sequence: CASPERDITGIPNYGYTF. The CDR3 DNA reads TGTGCCAGCCCCGAAAGAGACATAACAGGGATCCCTAACTATGGCTACACCTTC.

The chain links TRBV5-6 to TRBJ2-7; 8 bases line up with TRBD1. The length of the CDR3 is 14 residues. Germline CDR1 is SGHDT and CDR2 is YYEEEE. The junction had 4 bases not matched to a gene; V was cut back by 0 bases and J by 5 bases. In DNA form, the CDR3 reads TGTGCCAGCAGCTTGGGACAGGGGAGAGACGAGCAGTACTTC. It specifies CASSLGQGRDEQYF.